These 18 T cell receptor beta chains were sequenced from one sample in a study of blood T cells in healthy people across ages (dated by TCRdb to about 2015). Library creation used 5' RACE. The run used an Illumina HiSeq 2500. A second 7 to 11 cycle PCR used a sample-barcoded 5' primer and a J-beta primer mix. The public reads were reprocessed in TCRdb via fastp at Q25 and MiXCR, keeping in-frame beta chains. Merged by CDR3 protein, the rows form single entries marked with the most common genes and DNA. This sample is represented by 1,100,000 or so distinct CDR3 sequences; 45% of them were singletons. Together, the top ten hold over 15% of the sample. Sequences were obtained from blood. The receptors stem from a woman in her sixties in good health.

J is TRBJ2-3 and V is TRBV5-1; D is tentatively TRBD1 or TRBD2 (6 bases each). The ends were cut back, 6 bases at V and 9 bases at J, with 11 bases in the middle. Per germline, CDR1 SGHRS and CDR2 YFSETQ. The CDR3 is 11 residues long. CDR3: CASKGGNTQYF. Written as DNA, the CDR3 is TGCGCCAGCAAGGGGGGCAACACGCAGTATTTT.

The chain is built from TRBV3-1 and TRBJ2-2; D call uncertain. V lost 5 bases and J lost 6, with 13 bases in between. Germline V gene sequence: CDR1 LGHDT, CDR2 YNNKEL (reference sequence). The CDR3 loop spans 14 amino acids. The chain's CDR3 is CASSAVVYAGELFF. In nucleotides, the CDR3 is TGTGCCAGCAGCGCAGTCGTATACGCCGGGGAGCTGTTTTTT.

In DNA form, the CDR3 reads TGTGCCAGCAGTTTATACGGTACCCTCGGCGAGCAGTACTTC. This codes for CASSLYGTLGEQYF. The J gene is TRBJ2-5, the V gene TRBV27; D uncertain. The J call may be mistaken, given a closer DNA end match to TRBJ2-7. The CDR3 runs 14 residues. Germline CDR1 reads MNHEY; CDR2 reads SMNVEV (reference sequence).

The V gene is TRBV15, the J gene TRBJ2-5; D gene ambiguous. Germline CDR1 reads LNHNV; CDR2 reads YYDKDF (reference sequence). Between the trimmed V and J ends, which lost 1 base and 2 bases, there was a span of 11 bases. The CDR3 sequence is 15 residues long. As DNA, the CDR3 is TGTGCCACCAGCAGAGTTTTGGCATCACAAGAGACCCAGTACTTC. Its protein product is CATSRVLASQETQYF.

This clonotype occurred a few times. The rearrangement uses TRBV14 and TRBJ2-1; possibly TRBD1 for D (6 bases). In germline, CDR1 is SGHDN, CDR2 FVKESK. The CDR3 extends over 14 amino acids. V was cut by 1 base and J by 10 bases, with 14 bases left in between. For the CDR3, the DNA is TGTGCCAGCAGCCAAGTGGGCAGGGGCCCCGAGCAGTTCTTC. It codes for CASSQVGRGPEQFF.

In its sample, this clonotype was seen a few times. The chain links TRBV7-9 to TRBJ2-7; TRBD1 matches at 9 bases. The CDR3 is made up of 15 amino acids. The V gene end was trimmed by 5 bases and the J gene end by 3 bases; junction bases not matched to a gene: 8. The germline CDR1 and CDR2 sequences are SEHNR and FQNEAQ (reference sequence). The CDR3 loop reads CASSPPGQGLYEQYF. In DNA, the CDR3 is TGTGCCAGCAGCCCCCCGGGACAGGGACTCTACGAGCAGTACTTC.

The count of this clonotype is one. The gene calls are TRBV27 and TRBJ1-6; TRBD1 aligns across 10 bases. CDR3 size: 16 residues. Trimming took 4 bases from V and 10 from J; bases not matched to a gene: 10. Germline CDR1 and CDR2: MNHEY and SMNVEV (reference sequence). CDR3 protein: CASSSNYRDRGSPLHF. The CDR3 DNA sequence: TGTGCCAGCAGTTCGAACTACCGGGACAGGGGATCACCCCTCCACTTT.

V is TRBV10-3 and J is TRBJ1-1, with D possibly being TRBD1 (5 bases). Germline loops: CDR1 ENHRY, CDR2 SYGVKD. The ends were cut back, 4 bases at V and 0 bases at J, with 15 bases in the middle. The CDR3 runs to 16 residues. The CDR3 nucleotides are TGTGCCATCAGTGCCCAGGGACGGATCATGAACACTGAAGCTTTCTTT. Protein product: CAISAQGRIMNTEAFF.

The rearrangement links TRBV6-5 to TRBJ2-7, with D uncertain. The CDR3 contains 13 residues. Looked up from germline, CDR1 is MNHEY and CDR2 is SVGAGI. V was cut by 2 bases and J by 2 bases, with 7 bases left in between. CDR3 region: CASSYDGTYEQYF. The DNA for the CDR3 is TGTGCCAGCAGTTACGACGGAACCTACGAGCAGTACTTC.

Concerning this clonotype: The junction departs from the called germline gene at one end, perhaps through a read error. CDR3 DNA: TGTAGCGCCGGGGGACTAGCGGGAGGAAGCTCCTACAATGAGCAGTACTTC. Protein product: CSAGGLAGGSSYNEQYF. V is TRBV29-1 and J is TRBJ2-7, with 15 positions matching TRBD2. Germline V gives CDR1 SQVTM, CDR2 ANQGSEA. This CDR3 has 17 residues.

This clonotype has just a few counts. The chain employs TRBV5-1 and TRBJ2-7; 10 bases are a match to TRBD2. V lost 4 bases to trimming and J lost 3 bases; unmatched junction nucleotides: 7. The germline CDR1 and CDR2 sequences are SGHRS and YFSETQ. The CDR3 runs to 15 residues. The CDR3 loop is CASSELAGSLYEQYF. The CDR3 nucleotides read TGCGCCAGCAGCGAACTAGCGGGAAGTCTCTACGAGCAGTACTTC.

Only a few counts were recorded for this clonotype. The V gene is TRBV20-1, the J gene TRBJ1-2; D may be TRBD1 (5 bases). The CDR3 runs 14 residues. Trimming pared 0 bases from V and 3 bases from J, leaving 11 bases between. CDR1 and CDR2 (germline): DFQATT, SNEGSKA (reference sequence). The CDR3 region has the DNA TGCAGTGCTAGAGATCTGGGGCGCCACTATGGCTACACCTTC. Translating gives CSARDLGRHYGYTF.

This clonotype was counted a single time. The chain is built from TRBV29-1 and TRBJ2-3; 10 positions agree with TRBD2. This CDR3 spans 14 amino acids. The germline V gene has CDR1 SQVTM and CDR2 ANQGSEA. Trimming cost V 7 bases and J 4 bases; bases outside gene matches: 8. In nucleotides, the CDR3 is TGCAGCGGGAAACTAGCGGGGTGGTCAGATACGCAGTATTTT. Translated: CSGKLAGWSDTQYF.

The J gene is TRBJ2-3, the V gene TRBV30, with 7 bases lining up with TRBD2. The V gene's germline CDR1 is GTSNPN and CDR2 SVGIG (reference sequence). The CDR3 length is 16 residues. The V segment lost 0 bases and the J segment 3 bases; nucleotides outside the gene matches: 9. The DNA for the CDR3 is TGTGCCTGGAGTGTATCCCGCGGGAGAAGGACAGATACGCAGTATTTT. Translation gives CAWSVSRGRRTDTQYF.

The chain employs TRBV5-1 and TRBJ2-5; D is possibly TRBD2 (6 bases). This CDR3 spans 13 amino acids. The V and J ends lost 1 base and 11 bases respectively, with 15 bases between them. Germline loops: CDR1 SGHRS, CDR2 YFSETQ. The CDR3 bases are TGCGCCAGCAGCTTGACTAGCCTCAATGAGCAGTACTTC. Translating gives CASSLTSLNEQYF.

As regards this clonotype: One end of the junction varies from germline; a read error may be responsible. The chain uses TRBV4-1 and TRBJ2-7; a possible D gene is TRBD1 (6 bases). Germline V CDR1 and CDR2: MGHRA, YSYEKL. The CDR3 is 14 residues long. CDR3 loop: CACSQVGDTYEQYF. In nucleotides, the CDR3 is TGCGCCTGCAGCCAGGTGGGGGACACCTACGAGCAGTACTTC.

The V call is TRBV12-3 or TRBV12-4, the J call TRBJ2-6; 7 bases are a match to TRBD1. This CDR3 contains 15 residues. The V and J ends lost 5 bases and 2 bases, in that order; junction bases with no gene match: 3. In DNA form, the CDR3 reads TGTGCCAGCAGTCACAGGGGAACTGGGGCCAACGTCCTGACTTTC. It translates to CASSHRGTGANVLTF.

This clonotype was detected only a few times. The J gene is TRBJ2-1, the V gene TRBV6-5; a possible D gene is TRBD2 (5 bases). The CDR3 is 15 residues long. Germline V gene sequence: CDR1 MNHEY, CDR2 SVGAGI. Trimming left V 0 bases short and J 7 bases short, with 13 bases between. The CDR3 reads CASSYSGDLKNEQFF. For the CDR3, the DNA is TGTGCCAGCAGTTACTCCGGGGATCTCAAGAATGAGCAGTTCTTC.